These 14 T cell receptor beta chains were sequenced from one sample in a study of blood T cell repertoires in COVID-19. This table comes from immunoSEQ multiplex PCR, and its TCRdb copy is limited to in-frame clones, with some not included. The repertoire holds about 300,000 clones, with about 85% as singletons. The specimen was PBMCs or T cells enriched from blood (not recorded which). The receptors derive from a woman in her twenties or thirties who had recovered from COVID-19.

This rearrangement joins TRBV9 to TRBJ1-2, with TRBD1 identical over 8 bases. V dropped 3 bases and J dropped 9; count of bases not matched to a gene: 13. The CDR3 has 15 residues. Germline CDR1 SGDLS, CDR2 YYNGEE. CDR3 protein: CASSATGAATTSYTF. The CDR3 coding sequence is TGTGCCAGCAGCGCGACAGGGGCCGCGACTACCAGCTACACCTTC.

The chain employs TRBV4-1 and TRBJ1-6, with 9 bases matching TRBD1. The germline CDR1 and CDR2 sequences are MGHRA and YSYEKL. The trim removed 1 base at V and 10 bases at J, leaving 5 bases unmatched. CDR3 length: 15 residues. Here the CDR3 DNA reads TGCGCCAGCAGCCAAGTCGGGACAGGGTGGTCACCCCTCCACTTT. Its translation is CASSQVGTGWSPLHF.

This clone was detected a few times. The chain uses TRBV7-8 and TRBJ1-3; the D is unclear. The length of the CDR3 is 15 residues. Germline V gene data show CDR1 as SGHVS and CDR2 as FQNEAQ. Trimming cost V 4 bases and J 0 bases, with 10 bases left between them. CDR3 DNA: TGTGCCAGCAGCTCCGAGCGGCTCTCTGGAAACACCATATATTTT. This gives the protein CASSSERLSGNTIYF.

The chain uses TRBV9 and TRBJ2-2; tentatively, D is TRBD1 (5 bases). The CDR3 extends over 13 amino acids. Germline V gene lookup returns CDR1 SGDLS and CDR2 YYNGEE. The CDR3: CASAQGHTGELFF. The CDR3 DNA sequence: TGTGCAAGCGCCCAGGGTCACACCGGGGAGCTGTTTTTT.

The chain uses TRBV20-1 and TRBJ1-1; D gene uncertain. The CDR3 consists of 10 residues. The V gene lost 3 bases and the J gene lost 7 bases, with 6 bases spanning the gap. Per the germline V gene, CDR1 is DFQATT and CDR2 is SNEGSKA (reference sequence). The CDR3 sequence is CSASGNEAFF. The CDR3 coding sequence is TGCAGTGCTAGTGGTAATGAAGCTTTCTTT.

This chain links TRBV12-3 or TRBV12-4 with TRBJ1-1, with a possible D match to TRBD1 (5 bases). The CDR3 totals 12 residues. Trimming took off 3 bases at V and 7 bases at J, with 9 bases between the two ends. The CDR3 bases are TGTGCCAGCAGTTTTGGGGCCCTTGAAGCTTTCTTT. Its protein product is CASSFGALEAFF.

The gene calls are TRBV9 and TRBJ2-3; no definite D call. The V end lost 0 bases, the J end lost 0 bases, and 11 bases lay between the germline ends. Germline lookup yields CDR1 SGDLS and CDR2 YYNGEE. The CDR3 has 16 amino acids. The CDR3 region is CASSVGGATSTDTQYF. The CDR3 bases are TGTGCCAGCAGCGTAGGCGGAGCCACGAGCACAGATACGCAGTATTTT.

This chain connects TRBV10-3 to TRBJ1-2; 8 bases fit TRBD1. Germline V gene data show CDR1 as ENHRY and CDR2 as SYGVKD. J was trimmed by 7 bases and V by 0 bases; bases with no gene match: 10. This CDR3 spans 16 amino acids. CDR3 amino acids: CAISESITGGKVGYTF. CDR3 bases: TGTGCCATCAGTGAGTCGATTACAGGGGGTAAGGTTGGCTACACCTTC.

The V and J genes are TRBV18 and TRBJ1-1; maybe TRBD1 (6 bases). The germline V and J ends were trimmed by 2 bases and 8 bases, with 12 bases remaining between them. The CDR3 is 13 residues long. Germline CDR1 reads KGHSH; CDR2 reads LQKENI. The CDR3 region has the DNA TGTGCCAGCTCACCAGGGGCAGGGGACGAAGCTTTCTTT. This translates into CASSPGAGDEAFF.

J is TRBJ1-1 and V is TRBV2; 7 nucleotides agree with TRBD1. The CDR3 contains 15 residues. From germline, CDR1 is SNHLY and CDR2 FYNNEI. V dropped 6 bases and J dropped 2; count of bases not matched to a gene: 9. CDR3 in amino acids: CASSQDRMGNTEAFF. The CDR3 coding sequence is TGTGCCAGCAGCCAGGACAGGATGGGAAACACTGAAGCTTTCTTT.

The chain is built from TRBV7-3 and TRBJ2-7, with 8 bases lining up with TRBD2. With V trimmed by 4 bases and J by 3 bases, 2 bases remained unmatched. Germline CDR1 and CDR2: SGHTA and FQGTGA. The CDR3 extends over 13 amino acids. DNA for the CDR3: TGTGCCAGCAGCTCCGCGGGGGGCTACGAGCAGTACTTC. Encoded protein: CASSSAGGYEQYF.

The genes are TRBV27 and TRBJ2-1; tentative D call: TRBD2 (7 bases). The CDR3 contains 15 residues. The V gene's germline CDR1 is MNHEY and CDR2 SMNVEV (reference sequence). V was clipped by 8 bases and J by 4 bases, with 18 bases between them. The chain's CDR3 is CASSSGRGTYNEQFF. CDR3 nucleotides: TGTGCCAGCTCCTCCGGGCGGGGGACATACAATGAGCAGTTCTTC.

This clone has more than one count but fewer than ten. The chain links TRBV7-8 to TRBJ2-2; possibly TRBD1 for D (6 bases). Germline CDR1 reads SGHVS; CDR2 reads FQNEAQ. The CDR3 covers 16 residues. V lost 1 base to trimming and J lost 3 bases, with 12 bases between them. The CDR3: CASSLVWDIYTGELFF. CDR3 DNA sequence: TGTGCCAGCAGCTTAGTTTGGGACATATACACCGGGGAGCTGTTTTTT.

Notes on this clone: Possible read error: a much larger clone is one base away. The chain couples TRBV5-6 to TRBJ1-6, with TRBD1 matching over 11 bases. CDR3 length equals 15 residues. Looked up from germline, CDR1 is SGHDT and CDR2 is YYEEEE. The J segment lost 9 bases and the V segment lost 1 base, leaving 3 bases of the junction unmatched. CDR3 nucleotide sequence: TGTGCCAGCAGCTTGTCCGGGACAGGGGGTTCACCCCTCCACTTT. Translated: CASSLSGTGGSPLHF.